The 27 T cell receptor beta chains below all came from one sample that was sequenced in a study of blood T cell repertoires in COVID-19. Repertoires were generated with immunoSEQ multiplex PCR, while TCRdb's copy carries only in-frame clones and drops some. The sample records 350,000 to 450,000 clones, about 87% being singletons. The sequenced sample was peripheral blood. The receptors stem from a woman between 55 and 75 years old with COVID-19, enrolled during active disease.

The chain combines TRBV5-6 with TRBJ2-1; D unclear. This CDR3 contains 11 residues. The V gene lost 2 bases and the J gene lost 9 bases, with 6 bases spanning the gap. Germline assignment: CDR1 SGHDT and CDR2 YYEEEE. The CDR3 spells CASSFRREQFF. CDR3 in DNA: TGTGCCAGCAGCTTTCGTCGTGAGCAGTTCTTC.

This rearrangement joins TRBV11-2 to TRBJ2-5; D uncertain. The CDR3 runs to 15 residues. Between the trimmed V and J ends, which lost 3 bases and 1 base, there was a span of 12 bases. CDR1 is SGHAT, CDR2 FQNNGV, per germline. CDR3 protein: CASSLVLNSQETQYF. In nucleotides, the CDR3 is TGTGCCAGCAGCTTGGTTCTAAACAGCCAAGAGACCCAGTACTTC.

The chain recombines TRBV5-6 with TRBJ1-4, with TRBD1 matching 8 bases. CDR1 is SGHDT, CDR2 YYEEEE, per germline. CDR3 size: 14 residues. Trimming took 2 bases from V and 5 from J; bases not matched to a gene: 2. CDR3 nucleotides: TGTGCCAGCAGCTTCCGGACAGGGAATGAAAAACTGTTTTTT. Translation: CASSFRTGNEKLFF.

This clone occurred many times. The rearrangement joins TRBV12-3 or TRBV12-4 to TRBJ2-1; tentative D call: TRBD1 (5 bases). CDR3 length: 11 residues. The ends were cut back, 7 bases at V and 10 bases at J, with 11 bases in the middle. Here the CDR3 DNA reads TGTGCCAGCACCCCTGACAGAGAGCAGTTCTTC. It encodes CASTPDREQFF.

CDR3 protein: CASSSRGDVVNEKLFF. The CDR3 region has the DNA TGTGCCAGTAGTTCGCGGGGCGACGTGGTTAATGAAAAACTGTTTTTT. The chain carries TRBV19 and TRBJ1-4, with TRBD1 as a possible D gene (5 bases). The germline V gene has CDR1 LNHDA and CDR2 SQIVND (reference sequence). V dropped 5 bases and J dropped 4 bases, with 17 bases sitting between them. The CDR3 totals 16 residues.

The chain links TRBV27 to TRBJ1-2; 7 bases line up with TRBD1. With V trimmed by 5 bases and J by 4 bases, 10 bases remained unmatched. Germline assignment: CDR1 MNHEY and CDR2 SMNVEV (reference sequence). The CDR3 totals 15 residues. The CDR3 loop is CASSPWQGVGYGYTF. CDR3 nucleotides: TGTGCCAGCAGTCCCTGGCAGGGGGTCGGCTATGGCTACACCTTC.

J is TRBJ2-1 and V is TRBV6-5; perhaps TRBD2 as D (6 bases). The CDR3 length is 14 residues. Germline-derived CDR1 and CDR2 are MNHEY and SVGAGI. The germline V and J ends were trimmed by 6 bases and 10 bases, with 19 bases remaining between them. The DNA for the CDR3 is TGTGCCAGCAGCCGGAGGGCTAGGGGACCGGAGCAGTTCTTC. Its translation is CASSRRARGPEQFF.

The chain links TRBV7-2 to TRBJ2-3; possible D gene TRBD2, 6 bases. Germline V CDR1 and CDR2: SGHTA, FQGNSA. The CDR3 length is 14 residues. V was shortened by 1 base and J by 8 bases, with 13 bases between the two germline ends. This CDR3 reads CASSLVREAGTQYF. Written as DNA, the CDR3 is TGTGCCAGCAGCTTAGTACGGGAAGCGGGTACGCAGTATTTT.

J is TRBJ1-5 and V is TRBV2, with TRBD1 matching over 8 bases. The germline gives CDR1 SNHLY, CDR2 FYNNEI. V dropped 6 bases and J dropped 7; count of bases not matched to a gene: 8. There are 14 residues in the CDR3. CDR3 DNA sequence: TGTGCCAGCAGGGTCGACAGGGGAAAACAGCCCCAGCATTTT. Its protein product is CASRVDRGKQPQHF.

This chain links TRBV9 with TRBJ2-1, with 8 bases fitting TRBD2. This CDR3 spans 17 amino acids. Germline V gives CDR1 SGDLS, CDR2 YYNGEE. With 2 bases clipped from V and 7 bases from J, the junction kept 14 bases outside the gene matches. Here the CDR3 reads CASSVSIGRGDWNEQFF. As DNA, the CDR3 is TGTGCCAGCAGCGTTAGCATAGGGCGGGGGGACTGGAATGAGCAGTTCTTC.

The chain combines TRBV19 with TRBJ1-1; maybe TRBD1 (5 bases). Trimming pared 6 bases from V and 5 bases from J, leaving 10 bases between. CDR1 and CDR2 (germline): LNHDA, SQIVND (reference sequence). The CDR3 is 12 amino acids. The CDR3 region is CASSQGWTEAFF. For the CDR3, the DNA is TGTGCCAGTAGCCAGGGATGGACTGAAGCTTTCTTT. Together with reference TRBV19 and TRBJ1-1, the CDR3 gives the full variable domain: DGGITQSPKYLFRKEGQNVTLSCEQNLNHDAMYWYRQDPGQGLRLIYYSQIVNDFQKGDIAEGYSVSREKKESFPLTVTSAQKNPTAFYLCASSQGWTEAFFGQGTRLTVV.

This rearrangement joins TRBV7-3 to TRBJ1-1; 9 bases map to TRBD1. The CDR3 sequence is 15 residues long. The J segment lost 1 base and the V segment lost 2 bases, leaving 2 bases of the junction unmatched. Germline-derived CDR1 and CDR2 are SGHTA and FQGTGA. This CDR3 reads CASSLLGQGNTEAFF. As DNA, the CDR3 is TGTGCCAGCAGCTTATTGGGACAGGGGAACACTGAAGCTTTCTTT.

The chain recombines TRBV19 with TRBJ1-6; D call uncertain. The CDR3 covers 16 residues. Germline V gene sequence: CDR1 LNHDA, CDR2 SQIVND (reference sequence). Trimming stripped 2 bases from V and 4 bases from J, with 12 bases between. This CDR3 is CASSISTSSYNSPLHF. The DNA for the CDR3 is TGTGCCAGTAGTATATCGACATCGAGTTATAATTCACCCCTCCACTTT.

This clone showed up just once. The chain couples TRBV11-3 to TRBJ2-1; 9 bases fit TRBD2. Germline loops: CDR1 SGHNT, CDR2 YENEEA. V lost 3 bases and J lost 9; bases outside the gene matches: 3. The CDR3 contains 13 residues. CDR3 DNA sequence: TGTGCCAGCAGCTTCGAGACTAGCGGTGAGCAGTTCTTC. Amino acids: CASSFETSGEQFF.

The V gene is TRBV5-6, the J gene TRBJ1-2; D uncertain. The CDR3 is made up of 13 amino acids. Trimming took 3 bases from V and 7 from J, leaving 13 bases between them. Germline assignment: CDR1 SGHDT and CDR2 YYEEEE. The CDR3 bases are TGTGCCAGCAGCTCTCAGAGGCGTTTTGGCTACACCTTC. Protein sequence: CASSSQRRFGYTF.

The chain has TRBV5-1 and TRBJ1-6, with D maybe TRBD1 (5 bases). Germline V gene data show CDR1 as SGHRS and CDR2 as YFSETQ. The CDR3 is 15 residues long. The V end was cut by 0 bases, the J end by 9 bases, with 13 bases between. CDR3 in amino acids: CASSLAGDRTSPLHF. The DNA of the CDR3 is TGCGCCAGCAGCTTGGCTGGTGACAGAACTTCACCCCTCCACTTT.

The chain links TRBV30 to TRBJ2-7, with 7 bases fitting TRBD1. Looked up from germline, CDR1 is GTSNPN and CDR2 is SVGIG (reference sequence). V trimming: 5 bases; J trimming: 4 bases; junction bases outside the gene matches: 5. The CDR3 spans 12 residues. This chain's CDR3 is CAWGAGGYEQYF. CDR3 DNA: TGTGCCTGGGGAGCAGGGGGTTACGAGCAGTACTTC.

The chain couples TRBV6-1 to TRBJ2-7; 10 nucleotides align to TRBD1. The CDR3 has 18 residues. Germline values: CDR1 MNHNS, CDR2 SASEGT. The trim removed 2 bases at V and 1 base at J, leaving 11 bases unmatched. The CDR3, as DNA: TGTGCCAGCAGTGAAAGGACAGGGGGTTACGCGAGATCCTACGAGCAGTACTTC. Protein sequence: CASSERTGGYARSYEQYF.

This clone appeared a single time. The V gene is TRBV12-3 or TRBV12-4, the J gene TRBJ2-4; the D is unclear. This CDR3 comprises 11 residues. V was trimmed by 6 bases and J by 6 bases, leaving 6 bases between them. CDR3: CASRTTNIQYF. The CDR3 region has the DNA TGTGCCAGCAGGACAACAAACATTCAGTACTTC.

The rearrangement links TRBV6-5 to TRBJ1-1; 11 bases fit TRBD1. J gave up 3 bases and V 5 bases, and 2 bases lay outside the gene matches. The CDR3 is 14 residues long. Germline V gene lookup returns CDR1 MNHEY and CDR2 SVGAGI. The CDR3 DNA follows: TGTGCCAGCAGTCAGGGACAGGGGGACACTGAAGCTTTCTTT. Amino acids: CASSQGQGDTEAFF.

For this clone: Other DNA sequences of this sample code for an identical CDR3. The V and J genes are TRBV7-2 and TRBJ2-7; D is unclear. Germline CDR1 and CDR2: SGHTA and FQGNSA. The V end was cut by 0 bases, the J end by 1 base, with 7 bases between. The CDR3 contains 14 residues. CDR3 amino acids: CASSLAGSSYEQYF. CDR3 nucleotide sequence: TGTGCCAGCAGCTTAGCGGGCAGTTCCTACGAGCAGTACTTC.

The chain uses TRBV7-9 and TRBJ1-2; D may be TRBD1 (6 bases). Germline V gives CDR1 SEHNR, CDR2 FQNEAQ (reference sequence). This CDR3 has 13 residues. Trimming pared 5 bases from V and 2 bases from J, leaving 9 bases between. The CDR3 loop is CASSVQGNYGYTF. CDR3 DNA: TGTGCCAGCAGCGTACAGGGAAACTATGGCTACACCTTC.

The chain has TRBV29-1 and TRBJ2-7; the match to TRBD1 covers 9 bases. The V gene end was trimmed by 7 bases and the J gene end by 5 bases; junction bases not matched to a gene: 12. The CDR3 spans 14 residues. The germline V gene has CDR1 SQVTM and CDR2 ANQGSEA. CDR3: CSAKAGTGPNEQYF. In nucleotides, the CDR3 is TGCAGCGCGAAGGCCGGGACAGGGCCGAACGAGCAGTACTTC.

This sequence joins TRBV18 and TRBJ2-3; D might be TRBD2 (6 bases). This CDR3 has 19 residues. Trimming took 3 bases from V and 0 from J, leaving 22 bases between them. Per the germline V gene, CDR1 is KGHSH and CDR2 is LQKENI. The CDR3 loop reads CASSPLLILAGPSTDTQYF. The CDR3 DNA follows: TGTGCCAGCTCACCCCTGCTAATATTGGCGGGGCCTAGCACAGATACGCAGTATTTT.

The chain recombines TRBV19 with TRBJ2-1; a possible D gene is TRBD1 (5 bases). Trimming cost V 2 bases and J 1 base, with 9 bases left between them. Germline V gene lookup returns CDR1 LNHDA and CDR2 SQIVND (reference sequence). The CDR3 loop spans 15 amino acids. CDR3 bases: TGTGCCAGTAGTATACGAGCAGGGTCCTACAATGAGCAGTTCTTC. Translating it yields CASSIRAGSYNEQFF.

The V gene is TRBV5-1, the J gene TRBJ2-2, with TRBD2 matching 9 bases. This CDR3 region has 17 residues. CDR1 SGHRS and CDR2 YFSETQ come from the germline V gene. The J segment lost 1 base and the V segment lost 0 bases, leaving 4 bases of the junction unmatched. In DNA, the CDR3 is TGCGCCAGCAGCTTGGAGCGGGGGGCCTGGAACACCGGGGAGCTGTTTTTT. This codes for CASSLERGAWNTGELFF. The variable domain in full, with the rest retrieved from reference TRBV5-1 and TRBJ2-2, is KAGVTQTPRYLIKTRGQQVTLSCSPISGHRSVSWYQQTPGQGLQFLFEYFSETQRNKGNFPGRFSGRQFSNSRSEMNVSTLELGDSALYLCASSLERGAWNTGELFFGEGSRLTVL.

The J gene is TRBJ2-2, the V gene TRBV6-5; 10 bases match TRBD1. The germline V gene has CDR1 MNHEY and CDR2 SVGAGI. The CDR3 is 15 residues long. Trimming at V came to 6 bases and at J to 2 bases, leaving 3 bases not matched to a gene. The CDR3 nucleotides read TGTGCCAGCAGGACAGGGGGCGTAAACACCGGGGAGCTGTTTTTT. It yields the protein CASRTGGVNTGELFF.